The entry below gives a single T cell receptor (beta chain) sequence along with its context. V lost 7 bases, J lost 5 bases, and 3 bases stayed unmatched. The germline V gene has CDR1 MDHEN and CDR2 SYDVKM. There are 12 residues in the CDR3. This specimen belongs to a study of blood T cell repertoires in COVID-19. For the study at large: Acute and convalescent COVID-19 specimens originated in the United States, Italy and Spain. In each case, the material was cDNA or gDNA derived from T cells, B-cell-depleted T cells, or PBMCs.

In the original processing: Estimation of nucleated cell counts was performed using reference gene primer amplification. TCRdb's copy holds only in-frame clones and misses some; the assay was immunoSEQ multiplex PCR. V, J and clone size derive from that table, while D and trimming were established from the DNA sequence. The table has 140,000 or so clones, approximately 86% seen once. The receptor was isolated from a human donor in a cohort sampled during active COVID-19. The chain links TRBV28 to TRBJ2-3, with 7 bases fitting TRBD2. The sequenced sample consisted of peripheral blood. The CDR3 DNA is TGTGCCAGCACCTCGGGGGGAGATACGCAGTATTTT. It is translated as CASTSGGDTQYF.